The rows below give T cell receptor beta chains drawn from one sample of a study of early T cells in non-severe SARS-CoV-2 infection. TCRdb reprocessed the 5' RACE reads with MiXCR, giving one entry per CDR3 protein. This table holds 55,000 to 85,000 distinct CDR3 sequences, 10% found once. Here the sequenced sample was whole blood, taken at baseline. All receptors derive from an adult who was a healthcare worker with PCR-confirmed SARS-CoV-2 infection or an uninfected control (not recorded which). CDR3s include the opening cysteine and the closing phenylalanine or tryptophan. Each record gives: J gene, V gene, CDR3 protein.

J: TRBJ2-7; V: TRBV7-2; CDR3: CASSLAARGSYEQYF
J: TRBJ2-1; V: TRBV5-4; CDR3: CASSLEGLSYNEQFF
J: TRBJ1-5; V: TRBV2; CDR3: CASCGLLNQPQHF
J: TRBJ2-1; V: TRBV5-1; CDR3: CASSGHRDSLWF
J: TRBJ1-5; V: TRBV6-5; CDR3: CASSFLGGTQHF
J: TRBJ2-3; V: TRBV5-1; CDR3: CASSTFLAGGSADTQYF
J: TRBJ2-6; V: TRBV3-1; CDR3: CASSQGASSGANVLTF
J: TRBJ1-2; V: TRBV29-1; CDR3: CSVEQTYGYTF
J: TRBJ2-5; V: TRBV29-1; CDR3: CSVEEGGETQYF
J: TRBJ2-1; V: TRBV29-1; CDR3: CSARGLAGGLNNEQFF
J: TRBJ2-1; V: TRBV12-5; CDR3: CASGLVGVSWQFF
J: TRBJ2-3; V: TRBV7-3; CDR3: CASSLLSSTDTQYF
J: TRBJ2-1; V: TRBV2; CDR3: CASSEARTARIF
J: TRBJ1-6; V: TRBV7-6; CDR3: CASSPGTNNSPLHF